The next 2 T cell receptor beta chains were all read from a single sample in a study of blood T cell repertoires in COVID-19. Sequencing used immunoSEQ multiplex PCR; TCRdb keeps in-frame clones, though not all of them. The sample holds about 160,000 clones; about three quarters are singletons and the top ten take 2.5% to 3%. Specimen: peripheral blood. These receptors came from a man aged 70-80 years with acute or convalescent COVID-19.

V and J are TRBV11-3 and TRBJ1-2; D unresolved. Per germline, CDR1 SGHNT and CDR2 YENEEA. Trimming left V 1 base short and J 7 bases short, with 13 bases between. This CDR3 region has 14 residues. The CDR3 nucleotides read TGTGCCAGCAGCTTAGGCCAGCCGGGGAGTGGCTACACCTTC. Encoded protein: CASSLGQPGSGYTF.

In this sample, this clone turned up once. V usage is TRBV5-6 and J usage is TRBJ1-5; 7 bases fit TRBD1. The ends lost 0 bases at V and 4 bases at J; junction bases unmatched: 7. The CDR3 covers 16 residues. Germline V CDR1 and CDR2: SGHDT, YYEEEE. The chain's CDR3 is CASSLAVPGGNQPQHF. In DNA form, the CDR3 reads TGTGCCAGCAGCTTGGCAGTCCCAGGGGGGAATCAGCCCCAGCATTTT.